The source of this T cell receptor (beta chain) is a study of T cell responses to AZD1222 COVID-19 vaccine. Study-wide findings and caveats: Scientists sampled the repertoires only once the peak T cell response had passed.

Worth noting for this clone: Its antigen is not identified.

Germline V gives CDR1 SGHNT, CDR2 YENEEA. V was pared by 1 base and J by 1 base, with 4 bases between. The CDR3 runs to 13 residues. The data were produced by immunoSEQ multiplex PCR, yet TCRdb's version contains in-frame clones alone and is incomplete. This table holds 150,000 to 200,000 clones, 92% found once. Sequencing was performed on peripheral blood, taken 28 days after the second AZD1222 dose. The sequence derives from an adult who received the AZD1222 COVID-19 vaccine. The genes are TRBV11-3 and TRBJ1-1, with D hard to call. CDR3 bases: TGTGCCAGCAGCTTAGCGGGGAACACTGAAGCTTTCTTT. This gives the protein CASSLAGNTEAFF.